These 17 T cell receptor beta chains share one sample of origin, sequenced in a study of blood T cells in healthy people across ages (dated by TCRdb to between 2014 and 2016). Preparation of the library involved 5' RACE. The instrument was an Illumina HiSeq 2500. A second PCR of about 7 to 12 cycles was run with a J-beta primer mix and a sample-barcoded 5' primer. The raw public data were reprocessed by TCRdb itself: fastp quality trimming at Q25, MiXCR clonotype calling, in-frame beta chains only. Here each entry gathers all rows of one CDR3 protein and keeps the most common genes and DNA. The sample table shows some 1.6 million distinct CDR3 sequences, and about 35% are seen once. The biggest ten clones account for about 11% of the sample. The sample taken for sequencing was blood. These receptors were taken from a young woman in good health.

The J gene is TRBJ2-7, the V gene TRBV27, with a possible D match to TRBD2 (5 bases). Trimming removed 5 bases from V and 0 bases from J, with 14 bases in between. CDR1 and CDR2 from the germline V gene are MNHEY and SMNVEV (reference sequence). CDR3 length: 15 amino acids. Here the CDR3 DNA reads TGTGCCAGCAGTGAACGGACTGAGAGCTCCTACGAGCAGTACTTC. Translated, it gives CASSERTESSYEQYF.

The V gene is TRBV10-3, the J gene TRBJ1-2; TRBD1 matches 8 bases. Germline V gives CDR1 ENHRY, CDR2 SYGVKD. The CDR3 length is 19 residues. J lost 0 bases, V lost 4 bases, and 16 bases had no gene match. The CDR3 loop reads CAISVGTGTGGNTNYGYTF. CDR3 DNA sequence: TGTGCCATCAGTGTAGGAACCGGGACAGGAGGGAATACTAACTATGGCTACACCTTC.

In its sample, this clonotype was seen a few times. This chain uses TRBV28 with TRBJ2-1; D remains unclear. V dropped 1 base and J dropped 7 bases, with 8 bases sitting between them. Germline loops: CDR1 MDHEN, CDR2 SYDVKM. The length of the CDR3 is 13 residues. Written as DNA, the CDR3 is TGTGCCAGCAGTTTATACGAACGAAATGAGCAGTTCTTC. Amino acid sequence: CASSLYERNEQFF.

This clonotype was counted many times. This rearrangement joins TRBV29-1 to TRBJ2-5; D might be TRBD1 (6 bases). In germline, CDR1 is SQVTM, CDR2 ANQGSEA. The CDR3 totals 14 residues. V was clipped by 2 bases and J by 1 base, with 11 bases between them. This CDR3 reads CSVERDRFQETQYF. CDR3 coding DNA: TGCAGCGTTGAAAGAGACAGGTTCCAAGAGACCCAGTACTTC.

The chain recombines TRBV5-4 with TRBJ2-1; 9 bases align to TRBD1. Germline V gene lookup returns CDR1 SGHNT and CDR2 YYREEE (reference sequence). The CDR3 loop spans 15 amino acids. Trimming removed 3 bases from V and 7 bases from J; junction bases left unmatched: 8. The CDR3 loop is CASSSGTGRGNEQFF. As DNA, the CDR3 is TGTGCCAGCAGCTCCGGGACAGGGCGGGGGAATGAGCAGTTCTTC. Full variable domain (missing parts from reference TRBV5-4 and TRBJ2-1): ETGVTQSPTHLIKTRGQQVTLRCSSQSGHNTVSWYQQALGQGPQFIFQYYREEENGRGNFPPRFSGLQFPNYSSELNVNALELDDSALYLCASSSGTGRGNEQFFGPGTRLTVL.

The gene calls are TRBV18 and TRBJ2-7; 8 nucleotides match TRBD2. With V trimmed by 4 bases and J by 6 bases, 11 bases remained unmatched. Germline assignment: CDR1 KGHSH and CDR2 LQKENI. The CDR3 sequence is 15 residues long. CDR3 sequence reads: CASSLSGSWPTEQYF. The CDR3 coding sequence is TGTGCCAGCTCACTAAGCGGGAGTTGGCCAACCGAGCAGTACTTC. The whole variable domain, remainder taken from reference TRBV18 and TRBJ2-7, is NAGVMQNPRHLVRRRGQEARLRCSPMKGHSHVYWYRQLPEEGLKFMVYLQKENIIDESGMPKERFSAEFPKEGPSILRIQQVVRGDSAAYFCASSLSGSWPTEQYFGPGTRLTVT.

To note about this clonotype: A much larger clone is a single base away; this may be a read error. CDR3 in amino acids: CASGGTGTQYF. CDR3 in DNA: TGCGCCAGCGGTGGCACAGGTACGCAGTATTTT. The chain uses TRBV4-1 and TRBJ2-3, with a tentative D call TRBD1 (5 bases). The CDR3 is 11 amino acids. The germline V gene encodes CDR1 MGHRA and CDR2 YSYEKL.

The DNA of the CDR3 is TGTGCCAGCAGCGGAGGGACAGGGGAGACTGAAGCTTTCTTT. Translated, it gives CASSGGTGETEAFF. The genes are TRBV9 and TRBJ1-1; 10 nucleotides align to TRBD1. CDR3 length: 14 residues. From germline, CDR1 is SGDLS and CDR2 YYNGEE. J gave up 5 bases and V 3 bases, and 4 bases lay outside the gene matches.

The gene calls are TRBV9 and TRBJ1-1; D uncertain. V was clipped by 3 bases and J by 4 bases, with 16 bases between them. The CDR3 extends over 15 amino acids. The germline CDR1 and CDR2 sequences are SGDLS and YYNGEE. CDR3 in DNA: TGTGCCAGCAGCGCCTCCTGGGGATCGGCCACTGAAGCTTTCTTT. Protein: CASSASWGSATEAFF.

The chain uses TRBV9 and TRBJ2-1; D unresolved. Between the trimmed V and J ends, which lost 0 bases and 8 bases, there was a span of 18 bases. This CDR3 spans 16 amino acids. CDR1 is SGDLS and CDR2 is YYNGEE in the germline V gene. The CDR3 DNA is TGTGCCAGCAGCGTAGGGCTATCGGTCGGTGGCGATGAGCAGTTCTTC. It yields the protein CASSVGLSVGGDEQFF.

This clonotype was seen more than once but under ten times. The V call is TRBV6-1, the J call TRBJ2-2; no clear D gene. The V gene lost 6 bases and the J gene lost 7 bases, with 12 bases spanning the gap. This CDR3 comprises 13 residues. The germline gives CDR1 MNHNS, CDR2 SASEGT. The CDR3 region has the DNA TGTGCCAGCAGGAAGGAATGGGGCGGGGAGCTGTTTTTT. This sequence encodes CASRKEWGGELFF.

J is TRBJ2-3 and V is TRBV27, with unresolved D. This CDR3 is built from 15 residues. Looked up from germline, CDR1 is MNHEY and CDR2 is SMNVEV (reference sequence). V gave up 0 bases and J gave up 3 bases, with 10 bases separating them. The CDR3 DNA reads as TGTGCCAGCAGTTTATCTCCTAGAATGACAGATACGCAGTATTTT. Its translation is CASSLSPRMTDTQYF.

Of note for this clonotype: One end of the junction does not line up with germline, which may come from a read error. CDR3 residues: CASSGVLRSQETQYF. The CDR3 nucleotides read TGTGCCAGCAGCGGGGTCTTGCGGAGTCAAGAGACCCAGTACTTT. The chain employs TRBV7-9 and TRBJ2-5; D gene ambiguous. This CDR3 region has 15 residues. CDR1 is SEHNR and CDR2 is FQNEAQ in the germline V gene (reference sequence).

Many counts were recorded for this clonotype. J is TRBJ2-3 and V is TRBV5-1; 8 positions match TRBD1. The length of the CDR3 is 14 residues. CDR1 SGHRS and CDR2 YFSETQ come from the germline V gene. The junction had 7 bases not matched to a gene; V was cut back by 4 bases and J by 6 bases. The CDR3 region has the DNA TGCGCCAGCAGCCCCGGACAGGGTGTGGATACGCAGTATTTT. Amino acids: CASSPGQGVDTQYF.

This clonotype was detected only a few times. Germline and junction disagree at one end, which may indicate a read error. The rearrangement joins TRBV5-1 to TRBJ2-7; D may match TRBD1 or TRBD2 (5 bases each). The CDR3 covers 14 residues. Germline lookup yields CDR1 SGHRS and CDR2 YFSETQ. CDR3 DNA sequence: TGCGCCAACAGCTTGGCCGGGACGAACTACGAGCAGTACTTC. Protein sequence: CANSLAGTNYEQYF.

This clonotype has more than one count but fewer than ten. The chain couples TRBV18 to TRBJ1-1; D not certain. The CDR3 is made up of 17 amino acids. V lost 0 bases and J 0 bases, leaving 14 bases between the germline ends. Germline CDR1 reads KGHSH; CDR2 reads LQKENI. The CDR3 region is CASSPPRFGEVNTEAFF. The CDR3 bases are TGTGCCAGCTCACCACCTCGTTTCGGAGAGGTGAACACTGAAGCTTTCTTT.

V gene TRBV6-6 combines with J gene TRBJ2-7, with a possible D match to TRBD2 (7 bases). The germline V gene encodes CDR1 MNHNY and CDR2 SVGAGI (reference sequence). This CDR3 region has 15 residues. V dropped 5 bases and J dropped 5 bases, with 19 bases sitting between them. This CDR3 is CASSLPGGRNHEQYF. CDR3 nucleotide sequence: TGTGCCAGCAGTCTCCCCGGGGGGCGGAATCACGAGCAGTACTTC.